This is a list of T cell receptor beta chains from one sample in a study of cytomegalovirus exposure and HLA in healthy donors. Profiled with immunoSEQ multiplex PCR; TCRdb holds only in-frame clones, not every one. The sample has under 80,000 clones, about 71% seen once; the top ten hold 7% to 7.5%. The sample taken for sequencing was PBMCs. The receptor set was obtained from a woman in her forties in good health and CMV-seronegative. Each CDR3 is given with its conserved first and last residue. The D gene is left open where the match is weak. Clone size is shown for a subset of rows, as once, few, many or a class of expanded clone.

d_gene	abundance	v_gene	j_gene	CDR3nt	CDR3aa
NA	NA	TRBV4-1	TRBJ1-5	TGCGCCAGCAGCCAAGTTGCGGGGGGCCGGCAGCCCCAGCATTTT	CASSQVAGGRQPQHF
TRBD2	NA	TRBV5-4	TRBJ2-7	TGTGCCAGCAGCTTGGAATCGGCGGGAGGGCTATTGGAGCAGTACTTC	CASSLESAGGLLEQYF
NA	once	TRBV6-6	TRBJ1-5	TGTGCCACCACCTTCGGGGAGGGTAATCAGCCCCAGCATTTT	CATTFGEGNQPQHF
TRBD1	once	TRBV7-9	TRBJ2-7	TGTGCCAGCAGCTTGGGACAGGGGTTAGACGAGCAGTACTTC	CASSLGQGLDEQYF
TRBD1	NA	TRBV29-1	TRBJ2-5	TGCAGCGTGTCGACAGGGGAAGAGACCCAGTACTTC	CSVSTGEETQYF
TRBD2	NA	TRBV14	TRBJ2-1	TGTGCCAGCAGCTGGGGACTAGCGGGTGATGAGCAGTTCTTC	CASSWGLAGDEQFF
TRBD2	few	TRBV10-1	TRBJ2-3	TGCGCCAGCAGTGAGTATGAGGGTCTAGCGGAGGATACGCAGTATTTT	CASSEYEGLAEDTQYF
NA	NA	TRBV4-1	TRBJ1-4	TGCGCCAGCAGCCAAGGCTACAGGGACGGTGAAAAACTGTTTTTT	CASSQGYRDGEKLFF
NA	NA	TRBV5-1	TRBJ2-3	TGCGCCAGCAGCTTGGGACAGACGGATACGCAGTATTTT	CASSLGQTDTQYF
NA	NA	TRBV27	TRBJ2-7	TGTGCCAGCAGTCCCCAGGGTACCTACGAGCAGTACTTC	CASSPQGTYEQYF
NA	medium-sized	TRBV6-4	TRBJ2-3	TGTGCCAGCAGTACCGAACAGGGCAGCACAGATACGCAGTATTTT	CASSTEQGSTDTQYF
NA	NA	TRBV6-5	TRBJ1-2	TGTGCCAGCAGTGAAGACAGTAACTATGGCTACACCTTC	CASSEDSNYGYTF
TRBD1	NA	TRBV10-3	TRBJ2-5	TGTGCCATCAGATCGGACAGGGCATCAGAGACCCAGTACTTC	CAIRSDRASETQYF
TRBD1	NA	TRBV7-2	TRBJ1-1	TGTGCCAGCAGCCGGGACAGGGGAATCACTGAAGCTTTCTTT	CASSRDRGITEAFF
NA	once	TRBV7-6	TRBJ2-3	TGTGCCAGCAGCTTAGGGGAGCGGAACACAGATACGCAGTATTTT	CASSLGERNTDTQYF
NA	few	TRBV27	TRBJ2-2	TGTGCCAGCAGTTTATTCGGCAGGGTTCTTACCGGGGAGCTGTTTTTT	CASSLFGRVLTGELFF
TRBD1	NA	TRBV11-2	TRBJ1-6	TGTGCCAGCAGCCCAACAACAGGGGGTTATAATTCACCCCTCCACTTT	CASSPTTGGYNSPLHF
TRBD2	few	TRBV7-9	TRBJ2-7	TGTGCCAGCACACGGACTAGCGGGTACGAGCAGTACTTC	CASTRTSGYEQYF
TRBD1	NA	TRBV5-1	TRBJ1-2	TGCGCCAGCAGCCGGGGACAGGCCGTCAGTAACTATGGCTACACCTTC	CASSRGQAVSNYGYTF
NA	NA	TRBV7-2	TRBJ2-1	TGTGCCAGCAGCCGAGGGCCTGGTATAAGCCATGAGCAGTTCTTC	CASSRGPGISHEQFF
TRBD1	NA	TRBV23-1	TRBJ2-3	TGCGCCAGCAGTCATCTCCCGGACAGGGGGGGAGATACGCAGTATTTT	CASSHLPDRGGDTQYF
TRBD2	NA	TRBV2	TRBJ2-1	TGTGCCAGCGTTGGGGGACTAGCCCCAAAGCAGTTCTTC	CASVGGLAPKQFF
TRBD1	NA	TRBV6-6	TRBJ2-7	TGTGCCAGCAGCCTTGGACAGGGAAAGTACGAGCAGTACTTC	CASSLGQGKYEQYF
NA	NA	TRBV7-6	TRBJ2-3	TGTGCCAGCAGCTTATTAGGCACAGATACGCAGTATTTT	CASSLLGTDTQYF
TRBD2	NA	TRBV5-1	TRBJ2-4	TGCGCCAGCAGCAGAGGCGGGACCGGGGGAGGGGACATTCAGTACTTC	CASSRGGTGGGDIQYF
TRBD1	NA	TRBV9	TRBJ1-2	TGTGCCAGCAGCCCACAAAACACAGGGGGCAAGGCCCTCCTTAACTATGGCTACACCTTC	CASSPQNTGGKALLNYGYTF
NA	NA	TRBV27	TRBJ2-2	TGTGCCAGCCTTTTTGAAGGGGGAACCGGGGAGCTGTTTTTT	CASLFEGGTGELFF
NA	NA	TRBV6-5	TRBJ1-1	TGTGCCAGCAGCCTCGGTACTGAAGCTTTCTTT	CASSLGTEAFF
TRBD1	once	TRBV11-3	TRBJ2-1	TGTGCCAGCAGCTTAGGGACAGGGTTCTTTCGGGAGCAGTTCTTC	CASSLGTGFFREQFF
TRBD2	few	TRBV5-8	TRBJ2-5	TGTGCCAGCAGCTCTGGACTAGCGGGGGGGTACCAAGAGACCCAGTACTTC	CASSSGLAGGYQETQYF
TRBD2	once	TRBV7-3	TRBJ2-1	TGTGCCAGCAGCGGGACTAGCGGGGGGGTGCAGTTCTTC	CASSGTSGGVQFF
NA	once	TRBV15	TRBJ1-2	TGTGCCACCGGGCATATGTTGGGGGGGCTGAAGGGCTACACCTTC	CATGHMLGGLKGYTF
NA	NA	TRBV14	TRBJ2-1	TGTGCCAGCAGCCCCTTCGGAGGGGCCTTCCAGTTCTTC	CASSPFGGAFQFF
TRBD2	NA	TRBV5-1	TRBJ2-7	TGCGCCAGCAGCTTGGGGGGAACCGGGACTAGCGCTTACTACGAGCAGTACTTC	CASSLGGTGTSAYYEQYF
TRBD1	NA	TRBV10-3	TRBJ1-5	TGTGCCATCAGAGCGACAGGGAGTCCGGATAGCAATCAGCCCCAGCATTTT	CAIRATGSPDSNQPQHF
NA	NA	TRBV7-2	TRBJ2-7	TGTGCCAGCAGCTGGGGCGGGGCGAAGGGCGAGCAGTACTTC	CASSWGGAKGEQYF
TRBD1	few	TRBV5-4	TRBJ1-1	TGTGCCAGCAGCCCCGCTATGACAGGGGGCACTGAAGCTTTCTTT	CASSPAMTGGTEAFF
NA	NA	TRBV18	TRBJ1-1	TGTGCCAGCTCACGTTCGACAGGTCCACCTGAAGCTTTCTTT	CASSRSTGPPEAFF
NA	NA	TRBV4-3	TRBJ2-7	TGCGCCAGCAGCCAAGATTTGGCCGTCCCCTACGAGCAGTACTTC	CASSQDLAVPYEQYF
NA	NA	TRBV5-4	TRBJ2-7	TGTGCCAGCAGCTTGTGGGTGGACAGCTCCTACGAGCAGTACTTC	CASSLWVDSSYEQYF
TRBD2	NA	TRBV28	TRBJ2-1	TGTGCCAGCAGTACGGGACTAGCGGGTAGACAGTTCTTC	CASSTGLAGRQFF
TRBD1	NA	TRBV28	TRBJ2-7	TGTGCCAGCAGTTTACAGGGGACAGGGTTTATAGGGCAGTACTTC	CASSLQGTGFIGQYF
NA	NA	TRBV30	TRBJ1-6	TGTGCCTGGAGGACCCGGAGGGGAAATTCACCCCTCCACTTT	CAWRTRRGNSPLHF
NA	NA	TRBV19	TRBJ1-5	TGTGCCAGTAGTATTTATACAGACCAAAATCAGCCCCAGCATTTT	CASSIYTDQNQPQHF
TRBD1	NA	TRBV28	TRBJ2-1	TGTGCCAGCAGTTTCGGGACCAGGGGGTACAATGAGCAGTTCTTC	CASSFGTRGYNEQFF
NA	NA	TRBV7-8	TRBJ1-2	TGTGCCAGCAGCCTAGCCAGACAGGCGACCTATGGCTACACCTTC	CASSLARQATYGYTF
NA	NA	TRBV7-3	TRBJ1-1	TGTGCCAGCAGCTTGAGGGGGGGGAGAAGCACTGAAGCTTTCTTT	CASSLRGGRSTEAFF
NA	NA	TRBV5-6	TRBJ1-1	TGTGCCAGCAGCCCCGATTTAGGCGGGGGGGAAGCTTTCTTT	CASSPDLGGGEAFF
NA	NA	TRBV5-1	TRBJ2-1	TGCGCCAGCAGCTTGGAGGCAGGGAATTACAATGAGCAGTTCTTC	CASSLEAGNYNEQFF
NA	NA	TRBV10-2	TRBJ2-7	TGCGCCAGCAGTGCAGGCCACTCCTACGAGCAGTACTTC	CASSAGHSYEQYF
NA	NA	TRBV7-9	TRBJ2-2	TGTGCCAGCAGCCGGAGCGGGAACACCGGGGAGCTGTTTTTT	CASSRSGNTGELFF
TRBD2	NA	TRBV11-2	TRBJ2-3	TGTGCCAGCAGCCCCGCAGCGGGAGAAAGCACAGATACGCAGTATTTT	CASSPAAGESTDTQYF
TRBD2	NA	TRBV11-3	TRBJ2-1	TGTGCCAGCAGTAAGGGGACTAGCAGCAATGAGCAGTTCTTC	CASSKGTSSNEQFF